The rows below give T cell receptor beta chains drawn from one sample of a study of T cell responses to AZD1222 COVID-19 vaccine. Repertoires were generated with immunoSEQ multiplex PCR, while TCRdb's copy carries only in-frame clones and drops some. Of about 120,000 clones in the sample, 80% to 90% were seen once. The sample consisted of peripheral blood, taken on day 0 of AZD1222 vaccination. The receptors come from an adult in good health. Both conserved end residues are part of each CDR3. The D gene is left open where the match is weak. Size tells how often a clone was seen (once, few, many) or the class of an expanded clone, and some rows leave it out.

J gene | clone size | D gene | V gene | CDR3 protein | CDR3 DNA
TRBJ2-2 | - | - | TRBV6-5 | CASSLIPGELFF | TGTGCCAGCAGTCTCATCCCCGGGGAGCTGTTTTTT
TRBJ1-2 | once | TRBD1 | TRBV5-8 | CASSFDGQGARGYTF | TGTGCCAGCAGCTTCGATGGACAGGGGGCGCGAGGCTACACCTTC
TRBJ1-3 | - | TRBD1 | TRBV13 | CASSSGTGFGNTIYF | TGTGCCAGCAGCTCCGGGACAGGGTTTGGAAACACCATATATTTT
TRBJ1-1 | - | - | TRBV28 | CASSLPAGRGTEAFF | TGTGCCAGCAGTTTACCCGCAGGGAGGGGAACTGAAGCTTTCTTT
TRBJ1-6 | - | - | TRBV6-6 | CASRRQEIYNSPLHF | TGTGCCAGCAGGCGACAGGAGATCTATAATTCACCCCTCCACTTT
TRBJ1-5 | - | - | TRBV12-3/TRBV12-4 | CASSLGPNQPQHF | TGTGCCAGCAGTTTAGGTCCAAATCAGCCCCAGCATTTT
TRBJ1-2 | - | - | TRBV19 | CASRADLFYGYTF | TGTGCCAGTAGGGCTGACCTATTCTATGGCTACACCTTC
TRBJ2-7 | - | - | TRBV12-3/TRBV12-4 | CASSLTAYEQYF | TGTGCCAGCAGTTTAACAGCCTACGAGCAGTACTTC
TRBJ2-7 | - | - | TRBV5-1 | CASSLAQTAYEQYF | TGCGCCAGCAGCTTGGCACAGACAGCCTACGAGCAGTACTTC
TRBJ1-1 | - | - | TRBV30 | CACFVRSEAFF | TGTGCCTGCTTCGTACGCAGTGAAGCTTTCTTT
TRBJ2-1 | - | - | TRBV11-3 | CASSLDLAQNNEQFF | TGTGCCAGCAGCTTAGATCTTGCACAGAACAATGAGCAGTTCTTC
TRBJ2-3 | - | - | TRBV4-2 | CASSQVAGGAGGTDTQYF | TGTGCCAGCAGCCAAGTTGCAGGGGGAGCGGGGGGCACAGATACGCAGTATTTT
TRBJ1-6 | - | - | TRBV4-3 | CASSQVSGLNSPLHF | TGCGCCAGCAGCCAAGTCTCAGGGCTGAATTCACCCCTCCACTTT
TRBJ2-7 | - | - | TRBV6-5 | CASKQGRAYEQYF | TGTGCCAGCAAACAGGGAAGAGCCTACGAGCAGTACTTC
TRBJ2-7 | few | TRBD1 | TRBV7-9 | CASSLAQGYYEQYF | TGTGCCAGCAGCTTAGCACAGGGGTACTACGAGCAGTACTTC
TRBJ2-7 | - | - | TRBV3-1/TRBV3-2 | CASSQAVYEQYF | TGTGCCAGCAGCCAAGCCGTCTACGAGCAGTACTTC
TRBJ1-4 | - | - | TRBV5-1 | CASSLGPMGANEKLFF | TGCGCCAGCAGCTTGGGCCCAATGGGGGCTAATGAAAAACTGTTTTTT
TRBJ2-5 | - | - | TRBV7-3 | CASSPWTSFQETQYF | TGTGCCAGCAGCCCCTGGACATCGTTCCAAGAGACCCAGTACTTC
TRBJ1-2 | - | - | TRBV6-5 | CASSLDVYGYTF | TGTGCCAGCAGTTTGGACGTTTATGGCTACACCTTC
TRBJ1-1 | - | - | TRBV5-1 | CASSQVGSFTEAFF | TGCGCCAGCAGCCAAGTAGGGAGTTTTACTGAAGCTTTCTTT
TRBJ2-1 | - | - | TRBV24-1 | CATSDPGRGANNEQFF | TGTGCCACCAGTGATCCCGGACGGGGGGCGAACAATGAGCAGTTCTTC
TRBJ2-3 | - | - | TRBV5-4 | CASSLGGGPDTQYF | TGTGCCAGCAGCTTGGGTGGGGGGCCTGATACGCAGTATTTT
TRBJ1-1 | - | - | TRBV6-2/TRBV6-3 | CASSYAGSTEAFF | TGTGCCAGCAGTTACGCAGGATCCACTGAAGCTTTCTTT
TRBJ2-3 | - | TRBD2 | TRBV3-1/TRBV3-2 | CASSQETSFTDTQYF | TGTGCCAGCAGCCAGGAGACTAGCTTCACAGATACGCAGTATTTT
TRBJ2-5 | - | - | TRBV19 | CASSNRQETQYF | TGTGCCAGTAGTAACAGACAAGAGACCCAGTACTTC
TRBJ2-3 | - | - | TRBV3-1/TRBV3-2 | CASSQLITDTQYF | TGTGCCAGCAGCCAACTAATCACAGATACGCAGTATTTT
TRBJ1-2 | few | TRBD1 | TRBV4-2 | CASRTGAADGYTF | TGTGCCAGCAGGACAGGGGCCGCCGATGGCTACACCTTC
TRBJ1-4 | - | - | TRBV6-1 | CASSEASWGGEKLFF | TGTGCCAGCAGTGAAGCTAGTTGGGGGGGGGAAAAACTGTTTTTT
TRBJ2-1 | - | - | TRBV6-4 | CASSQGGGFYNEQFF | TGTGCCAGCAGCCAGGGCGGGGGCTTCTACAATGAGCAGTTCTTC
TRBJ1-5 | - | - | TRBV6-1 | CASSEWHSNQPQHF | TGTGCCAGCAGTGAATGGCATAGCAATCAGCCCCAGCATTTT
TRBJ2-1 | - | TRBD1 | TRBV7-8 | CASSLAGTGNNEQFF | TGTGCCAGCAGCTTAGCAGGGACAGGTAACAATGAGCAGTTCTTC
TRBJ1-3 | once | - | TRBV6-5 | CASRTPDSSGNTIYF | TGTGCCAGCAGGACCCCGGACAGCTCTGGAAACACCATATATTTT
TRBJ2-7 | - | TRBD2 | TRBV6-4 | CASRGTSGSSYEQYF | TGTGCCAGCAGGGGTACTAGCGGGTCTTCCTACGAGCAGTACTTC
TRBJ1-3 | - | - | TRBV4-1 | CASSFRLYLRNTIYF | TGCGCCAGCAGCTTTCGGCTTTATCTGAGAAACACCATATATTTT